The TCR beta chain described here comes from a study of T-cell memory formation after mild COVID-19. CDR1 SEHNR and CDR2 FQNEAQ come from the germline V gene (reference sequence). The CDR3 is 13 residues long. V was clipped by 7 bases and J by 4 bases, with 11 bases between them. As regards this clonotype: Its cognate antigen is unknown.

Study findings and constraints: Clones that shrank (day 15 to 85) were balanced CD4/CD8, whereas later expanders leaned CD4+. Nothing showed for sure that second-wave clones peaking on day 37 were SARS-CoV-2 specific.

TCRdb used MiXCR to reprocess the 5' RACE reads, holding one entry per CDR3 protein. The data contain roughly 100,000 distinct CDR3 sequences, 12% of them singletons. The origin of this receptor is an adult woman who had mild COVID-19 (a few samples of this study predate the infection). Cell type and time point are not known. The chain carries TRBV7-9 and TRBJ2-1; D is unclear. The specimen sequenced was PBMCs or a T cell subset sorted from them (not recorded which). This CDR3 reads CASIKLGYNEQFF. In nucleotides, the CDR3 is TGTGCCAGCATAAAATTGGGTTACAATGAGCAGTTCTTC. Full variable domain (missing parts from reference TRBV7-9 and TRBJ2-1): DTGVSQNPRHKITKRGQNVTFRCDPISEHNRLYWYRQTLGQGPEFLTYFQNEAQLEKSRLLSDRFSAERPKGSFSTLEIQRTEQGDSAMYLCASIKLGYNEQFFGPGTRLTVL.